The present TCR beta chain was sequenced within a study of blood T cell repertoires in COVID-19. Trimming stripped 0 bases from V and 3 bases from J, with 11 bases between. CDR3 length: 15 amino acids. Germline-derived CDR1 and CDR2 are MNHEY and SMNVEV (reference sequence). Sequencing used immunoSEQ multiplex PCR; TCRdb keeps in-frame clones, though not all of them. The sample has around 250,000 clones; around 86% are singletons. The sample consisted of peripheral blood. The TCR comes from a man aged 30 to 39 who had recovered from COVID-19. The gene calls are TRBV27 and TRBJ2-5, with D uncertain. CDR3 sequence: CASSLSHRGEETQYF. The CDR3 nucleotides are TGTGCCAGCAGTTTATCCCATAGAGGCGAAGAGACCCAGTACTTC.